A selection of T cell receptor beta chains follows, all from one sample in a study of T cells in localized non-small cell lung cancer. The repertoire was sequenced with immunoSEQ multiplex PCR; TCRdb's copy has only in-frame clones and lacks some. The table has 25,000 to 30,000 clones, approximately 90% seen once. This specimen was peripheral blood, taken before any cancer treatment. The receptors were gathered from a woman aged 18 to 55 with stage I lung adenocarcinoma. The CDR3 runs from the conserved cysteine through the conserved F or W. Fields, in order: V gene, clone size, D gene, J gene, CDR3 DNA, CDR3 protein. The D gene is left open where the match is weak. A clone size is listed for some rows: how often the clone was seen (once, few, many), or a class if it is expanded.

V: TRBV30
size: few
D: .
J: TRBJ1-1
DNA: TGTGCCTGGATTACAGGGAGGAGGGCTGAAGCTTTCTTT
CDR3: CAWITGRRAEAFF

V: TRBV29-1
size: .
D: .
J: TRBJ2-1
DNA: TGCAGCGTTTTTACTCTATACAATGAGCAGTTCTTC
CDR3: CSVFTLYNEQFF

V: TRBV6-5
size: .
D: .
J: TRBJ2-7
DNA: TGTGCCAGCAGTTTCTCCCTAGGGGGAGACACTCGCGAGCAGTACTTC
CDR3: CASSFSLGGDTREQYF

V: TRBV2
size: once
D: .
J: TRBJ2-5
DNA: TGTGCCAGCAAGGTCCAAGAGACCCAGTACTTC
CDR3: CASKVQETQYF

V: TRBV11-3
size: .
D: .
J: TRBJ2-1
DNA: TGTGCCAGCAATGGAGTTGACTCCTACAATGAGCAGTTCTTC
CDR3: CASNGVDSYNEQFF

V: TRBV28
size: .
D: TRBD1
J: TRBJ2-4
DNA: TGTGCCAGCAGCAACCGGGACAGGAATATCCGGTGGGCCAAAAACATTCAGTACTTC
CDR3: CASSNRDRNIRWAKNIQYF

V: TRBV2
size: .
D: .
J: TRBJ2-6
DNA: TGTGCCAGCACAGGTTTGATCGCTGGGGCCAACGTCCTGACTTTC
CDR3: CASTGLIAGANVLTF

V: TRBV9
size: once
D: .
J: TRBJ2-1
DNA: TGTGCCAGCACGGGCAGGGACACTGAGCAGTTCTTC
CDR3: CASTGRDTEQFF

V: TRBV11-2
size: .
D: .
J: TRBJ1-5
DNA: TGTGCCAGCAGCAGTGGGCCCAATCAGCCCCAGCATTTT
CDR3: CASSSGPNQPQHF

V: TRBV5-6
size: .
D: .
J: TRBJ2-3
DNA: TGTGCCAGCAGCTTGGTTCCAGGGGTATCAGATACGCAGTATTTT
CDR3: CASSLVPGVSDTQYF

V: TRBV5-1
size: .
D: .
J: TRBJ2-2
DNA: TGCGCCAGCAGCTTAAGAAAGCGGAACACCGGGGAGCTGTTTTTT
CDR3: CASSLRKRNTGELFF

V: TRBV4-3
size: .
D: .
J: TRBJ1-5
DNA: TGCGCCAGCAGCCAAGACCGGCAGGGGAATCAGCCCCAGCATTTT
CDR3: CASSQDRQGNQPQHF

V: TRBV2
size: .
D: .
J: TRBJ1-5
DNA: TGTGCCAGCACCGGAGGACTGATCAATCAGCCCCAGCATTTT
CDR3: CASTGGLINQPQHF

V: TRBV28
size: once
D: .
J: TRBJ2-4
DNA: TGTGCCAGCAGTTCCATGGACGGAAACATTCAGTACTTC
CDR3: CASSSMDGNIQYF

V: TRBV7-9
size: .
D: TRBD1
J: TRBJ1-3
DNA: TGTGCCAGCACCCTCGACCTTGTGACAGGGTATGGAAACACCATATATTTT
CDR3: CASTLDLVTGYGNTIYF

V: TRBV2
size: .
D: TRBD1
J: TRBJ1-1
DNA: TGTGCCAGCAGTGAGGACAGGGGGTACACTGAAGCTTTCTTT
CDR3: CASSEDRGYTEAFF

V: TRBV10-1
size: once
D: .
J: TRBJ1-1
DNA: TGCGCCAGCAGCAAAGGACGGCCGGATGAAGCTTTCTTT
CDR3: CASSKGRPDEAFF

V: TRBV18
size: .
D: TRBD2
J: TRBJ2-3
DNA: TGTGCCAGCTCATCATTCACTAGCGGAGGCACAGATACGCAGTATTTT
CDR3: CASSSFTSGGTDTQYF

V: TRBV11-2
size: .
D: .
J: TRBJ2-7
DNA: TGTGCCAGCAGCTTAGGGGGGGACTCCTACGAGCAGTACTTC
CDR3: CASSLGGDSYEQYF

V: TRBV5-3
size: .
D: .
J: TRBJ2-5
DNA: TGTGCCAGAAGCTCGGCGGAGACCCAGTACTTC
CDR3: CARSSAETQYF

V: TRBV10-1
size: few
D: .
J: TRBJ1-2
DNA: TGCGCCAGCAGTGGGAGACTGTCTGATGGCTACACCTTC
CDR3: CASSGRLSDGYTF

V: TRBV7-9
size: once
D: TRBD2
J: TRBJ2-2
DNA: TGTGCCAGCAGCATACTAGTTAGCGGGTCGAACACCGGGGAGCTGTTTTTT
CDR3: CASSILVSGSNTGELFF

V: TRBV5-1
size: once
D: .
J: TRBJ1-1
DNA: TGCGCCAGCAGCTTGGGACAGTCGAACACTGAAGCTTTCTTT
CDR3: CASSLGQSNTEAFF

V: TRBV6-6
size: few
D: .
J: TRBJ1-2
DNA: TGTGCCAGCAGTTCCCCCGACACGGGGTATGGCTACACCTTC
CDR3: CASSSPDTGYGYTF

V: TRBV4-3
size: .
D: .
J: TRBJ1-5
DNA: TGCGCCAGCAGCCAAGAGTGGAGGGATCAGCCCCAGCATTTT
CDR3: CASSQEWRDQPQHF

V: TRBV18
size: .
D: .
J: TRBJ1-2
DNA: TGTGCCAGCTCACCAACGAGGGGAGAGGACTATGGCTACACCTTC
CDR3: CASSPTRGEDYGYTF

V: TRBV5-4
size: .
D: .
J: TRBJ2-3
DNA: TGTGCCAGCAGCTTGTGGGGAAGCACAGATACGCAGTATTTT
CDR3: CASSLWGSTDTQYF

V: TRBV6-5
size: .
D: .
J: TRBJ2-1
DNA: TGTGCCAGCAGGGACTCCTTATACAATGAGCAGTTCTTC
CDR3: CASRDSLYNEQFF

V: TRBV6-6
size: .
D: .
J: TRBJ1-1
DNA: TGTGCCAGCAGTTACCCTAACAACCGTCTTGAAGCTTTCTTT
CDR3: CASSYPNNRLEAFF

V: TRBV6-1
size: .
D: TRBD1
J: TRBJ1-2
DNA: TGTGCCAGCAGTTCCCGGGACAGGGGAATTGGCTACACCTTC
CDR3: CASSSRDRGIGYTF

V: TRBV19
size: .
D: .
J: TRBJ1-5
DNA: TGTGCCAGTAGTATCGGCCGAGGAGGGAAAGATCAGCCCCAGCATTTT
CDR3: CASSIGRGGKDQPQHF